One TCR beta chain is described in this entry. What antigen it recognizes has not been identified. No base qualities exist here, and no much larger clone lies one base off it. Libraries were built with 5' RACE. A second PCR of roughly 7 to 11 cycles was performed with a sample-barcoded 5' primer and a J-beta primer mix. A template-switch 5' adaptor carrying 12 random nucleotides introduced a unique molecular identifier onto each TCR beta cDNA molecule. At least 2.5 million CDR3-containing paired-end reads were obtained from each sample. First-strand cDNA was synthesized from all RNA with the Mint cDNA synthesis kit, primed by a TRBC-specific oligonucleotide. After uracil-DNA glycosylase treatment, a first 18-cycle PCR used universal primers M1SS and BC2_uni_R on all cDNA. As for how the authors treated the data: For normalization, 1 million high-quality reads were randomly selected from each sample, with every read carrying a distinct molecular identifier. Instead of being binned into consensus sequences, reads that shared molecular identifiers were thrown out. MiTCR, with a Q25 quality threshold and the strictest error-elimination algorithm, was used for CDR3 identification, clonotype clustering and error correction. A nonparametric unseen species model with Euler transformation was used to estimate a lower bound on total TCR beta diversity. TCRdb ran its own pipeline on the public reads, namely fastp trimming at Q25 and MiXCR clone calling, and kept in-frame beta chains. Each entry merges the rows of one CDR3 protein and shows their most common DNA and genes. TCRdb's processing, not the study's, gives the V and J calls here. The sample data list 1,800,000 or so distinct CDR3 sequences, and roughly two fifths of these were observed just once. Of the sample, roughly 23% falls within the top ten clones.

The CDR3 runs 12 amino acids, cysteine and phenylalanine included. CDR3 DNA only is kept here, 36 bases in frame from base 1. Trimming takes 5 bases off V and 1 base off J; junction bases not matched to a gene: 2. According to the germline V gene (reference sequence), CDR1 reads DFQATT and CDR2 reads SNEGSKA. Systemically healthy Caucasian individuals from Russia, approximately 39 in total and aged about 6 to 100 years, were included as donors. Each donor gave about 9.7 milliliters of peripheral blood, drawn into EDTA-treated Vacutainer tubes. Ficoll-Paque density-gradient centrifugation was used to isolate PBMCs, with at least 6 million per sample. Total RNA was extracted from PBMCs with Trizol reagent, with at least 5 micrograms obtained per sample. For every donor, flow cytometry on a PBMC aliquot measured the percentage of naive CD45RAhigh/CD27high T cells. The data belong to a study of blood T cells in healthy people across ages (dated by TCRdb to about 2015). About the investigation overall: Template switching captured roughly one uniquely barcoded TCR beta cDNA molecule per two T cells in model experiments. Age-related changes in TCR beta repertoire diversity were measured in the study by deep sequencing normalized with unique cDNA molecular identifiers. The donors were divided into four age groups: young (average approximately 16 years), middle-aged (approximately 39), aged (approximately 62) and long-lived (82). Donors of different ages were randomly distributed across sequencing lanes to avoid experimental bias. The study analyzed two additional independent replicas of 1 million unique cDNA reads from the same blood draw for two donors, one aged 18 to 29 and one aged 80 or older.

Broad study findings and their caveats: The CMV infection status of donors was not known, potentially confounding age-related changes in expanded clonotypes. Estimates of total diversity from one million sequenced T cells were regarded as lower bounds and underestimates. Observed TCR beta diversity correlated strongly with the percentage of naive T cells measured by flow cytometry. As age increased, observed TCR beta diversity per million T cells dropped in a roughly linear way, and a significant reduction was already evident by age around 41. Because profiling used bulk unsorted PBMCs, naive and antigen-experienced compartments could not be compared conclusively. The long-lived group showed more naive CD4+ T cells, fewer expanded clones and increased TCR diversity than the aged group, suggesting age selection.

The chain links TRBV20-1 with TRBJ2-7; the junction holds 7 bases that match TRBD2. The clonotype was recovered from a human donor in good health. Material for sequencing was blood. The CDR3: CSAAGDSYEQYF. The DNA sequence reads TGCAGTGCTGCGGGGGATTCCTACGAGCAGTACTTC.